This T cell receptor beta chain was observed in a study of blood T cells in healthy people across ages. Using a J-beta primer mix together with a sample-barcoded 5' primer, a second PCR was run for roughly 7 to 12 cycles. TCRdb independently ran MiXCR on the 5' RACE reads; one entry per CDR3 protein. This sample has 800,000 to 1,300,000 distinct CDR3 sequences, with 20% to 25% found just once. This clonotype has more than one count but fewer than ten. Antigen: not known. A read error may account for a junction end that differs from germline. This CDR3 has 17 residues. Germline V lookup: CDR1 SEHNR, CDR2 FQNEAQ (reference sequence). Findings and limits, study-wide: The diversity estimates, figures obtained from one million T cells, were considered underestimates.

These data also formed part of another study, on T cells of mothers and their children. That publication notes: The cDNA synthesis received all extracted RNA, at about 1.5 ug per 15 ul. Versus unrelated pairs, overlap was slightly higher in related mother-child pairs, without reaching significance.

The sample consisted of blood. J is TRBJ1-2 and V is TRBV7-9; D is undetermined. This clonotype originated in a girl aged 2 to 10 in good health. The CDR3 reads CASSLVYPIQLSDGYSF. The CDR3 coding sequence is TGTGCCAGCAGCTTAGTGTATCCGATACAGTTATCTGATGGCTACTCCTTC.